The 3 T cell receptor beta chains presented below share a single source sample, sequenced in a study of cytomegalovirus exposure and HLA in healthy donors. In the PCR, 60 Vbeta and 13 Jbeta primers were used. Clones were read by immunoSEQ multiplex PCR, and TCRdb kept only the in-frame ones, dropping some. The sample carries around 53,000 clones, around 80% recorded once. The specimen sequenced was PBMCs. These receptors were obtained from a man aged 50-60 years in good health and CMV-seronegative.

J is TRBJ1-5 and V is TRBV4-1; tentatively, D is TRBD1 (5 bases). The germline CDR1 and CDR2 sequences are MGHRA and YSYEKL. V dropped 0 bases and J dropped 6 bases, with 18 bases sitting between them. The CDR3 sequence is 17 residues long. This CDR3 reads CASSQEWAPKDIQPQHF. The CDR3 DNA reads TGCGCCAGCAGCCAAGAGTGGGCTCCCAAGGACATTCAGCCCCAGCATTTT.

The chain carries TRBV7-9 and TRBJ2-5, with 9 positions matching TRBD2. Germline V gene sequence: CDR1 SEHNR, CDR2 FQNEAQ (reference sequence). The CDR3 is 16 residues long. With 1 base clipped from V and 2 bases from J, the junction kept 5 bases outside the gene matches. CDR3 residues: CASSLEITSGQETQYF. CDR3 DNA sequence: TGTGCCAGCAGCTTAGAAATCACTAGCGGGCAAGAGACCCAGTACTTC.

This clone appeared a single time. V is TRBV30 and J is TRBJ2-5; D gene uncertain. The CDR3 is 12 amino acids. Trimming removed 4 bases at V and 1 base at J, with 7 bases between. The germline V gene has CDR1 GTSNPN and CDR2 SVGIG (reference sequence). The CDR3 DNA is TGTGCCTGGAACAGCCTCCAAGAGACCCAGTACTTC. Encoded protein: CAWNSLQETQYF.